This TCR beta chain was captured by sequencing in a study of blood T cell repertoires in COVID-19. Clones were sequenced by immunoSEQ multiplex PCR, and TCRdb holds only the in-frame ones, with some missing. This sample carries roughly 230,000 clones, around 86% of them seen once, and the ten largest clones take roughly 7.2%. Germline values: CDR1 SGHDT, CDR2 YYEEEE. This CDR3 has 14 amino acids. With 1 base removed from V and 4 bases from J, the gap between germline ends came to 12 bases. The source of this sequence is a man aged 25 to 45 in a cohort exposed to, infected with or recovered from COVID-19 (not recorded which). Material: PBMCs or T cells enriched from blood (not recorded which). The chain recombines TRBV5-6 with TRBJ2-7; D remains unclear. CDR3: CASSLRANLYEQYF. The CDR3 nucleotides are TGTGCCAGCAGCTTGAGAGCGAATCTATACGAGCAGTACTTC.